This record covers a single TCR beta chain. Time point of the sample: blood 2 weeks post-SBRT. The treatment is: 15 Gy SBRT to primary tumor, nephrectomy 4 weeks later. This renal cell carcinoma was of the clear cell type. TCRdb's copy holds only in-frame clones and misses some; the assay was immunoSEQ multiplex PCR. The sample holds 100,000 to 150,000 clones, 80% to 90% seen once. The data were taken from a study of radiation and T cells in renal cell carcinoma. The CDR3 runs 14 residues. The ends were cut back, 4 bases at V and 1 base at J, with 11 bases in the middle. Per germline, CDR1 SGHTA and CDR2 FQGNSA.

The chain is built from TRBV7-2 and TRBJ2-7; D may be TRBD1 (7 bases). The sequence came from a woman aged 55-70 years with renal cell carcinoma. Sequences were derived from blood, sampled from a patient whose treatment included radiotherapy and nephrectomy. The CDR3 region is CASSSSGGSYEQYF. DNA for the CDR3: TGTGCCAGCAGCTCGTCAGGGGGGTCCTACGAGCAGTACTTC. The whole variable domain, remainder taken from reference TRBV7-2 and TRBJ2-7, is GAGVSQSPSNKVTEKGKDVELRCDPISGHTALYWYRQSLGQGLEFLIYFQGNSAPDKSGLPSDRFSAERTGGSVSTLTIQRTQQEDSAVYLCASSSSGGSYEQYFGPGTRLTVT.